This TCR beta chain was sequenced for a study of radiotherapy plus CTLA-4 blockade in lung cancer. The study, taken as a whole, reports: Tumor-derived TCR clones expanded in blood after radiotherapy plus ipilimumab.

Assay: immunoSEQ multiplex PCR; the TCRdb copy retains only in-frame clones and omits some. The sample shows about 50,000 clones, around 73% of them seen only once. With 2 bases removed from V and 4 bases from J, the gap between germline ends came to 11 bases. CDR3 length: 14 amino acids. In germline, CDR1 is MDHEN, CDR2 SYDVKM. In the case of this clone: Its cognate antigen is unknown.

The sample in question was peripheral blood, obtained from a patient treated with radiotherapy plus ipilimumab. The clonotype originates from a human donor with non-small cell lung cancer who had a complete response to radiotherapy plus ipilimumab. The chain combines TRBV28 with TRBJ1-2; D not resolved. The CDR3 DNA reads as TGTGCCAGCAGTTTACAGGTCGGGAGCTATGGCTACACCTTC. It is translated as CASSLQVGSYGYTF.